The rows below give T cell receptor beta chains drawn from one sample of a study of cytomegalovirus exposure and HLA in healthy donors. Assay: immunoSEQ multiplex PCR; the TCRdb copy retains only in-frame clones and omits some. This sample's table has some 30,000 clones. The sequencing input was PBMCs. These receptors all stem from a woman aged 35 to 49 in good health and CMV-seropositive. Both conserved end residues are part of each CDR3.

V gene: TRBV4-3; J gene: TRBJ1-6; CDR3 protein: CASSQGTGSGSPLHF
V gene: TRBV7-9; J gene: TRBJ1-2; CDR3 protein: CASSLGRGPYGYTF
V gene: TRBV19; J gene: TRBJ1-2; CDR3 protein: CASSIRIFDRVDYGYTF
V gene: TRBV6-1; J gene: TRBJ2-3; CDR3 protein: CASTLPGASTDTQYF
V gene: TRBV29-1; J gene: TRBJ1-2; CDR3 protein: CSVASQGNYGYTF
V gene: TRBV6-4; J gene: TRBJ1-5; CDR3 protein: CASSGQPLGNQPQHF
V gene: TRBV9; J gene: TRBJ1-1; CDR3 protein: CASSVVGGRGTEAFF
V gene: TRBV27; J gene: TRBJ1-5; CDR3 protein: CASSGQGWVSNQPQHF
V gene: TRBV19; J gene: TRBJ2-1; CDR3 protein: CASSNTGRQFF
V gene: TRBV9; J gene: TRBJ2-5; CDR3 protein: CASSEGQGARETQYF
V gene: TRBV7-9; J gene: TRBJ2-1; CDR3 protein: CASRQTGNEQFF
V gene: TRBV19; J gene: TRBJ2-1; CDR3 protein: CASSHSTGSEVYNEQFF
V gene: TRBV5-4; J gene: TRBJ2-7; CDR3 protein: CASSSRQETYYEQYF
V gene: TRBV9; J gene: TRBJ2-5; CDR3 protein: CASSPRTSGTGETQYF
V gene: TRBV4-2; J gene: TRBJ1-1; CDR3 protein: CASSQGFDSKGDEAFF
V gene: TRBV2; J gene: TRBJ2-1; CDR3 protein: CASKPSGGEQFF
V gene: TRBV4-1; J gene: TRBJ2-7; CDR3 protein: CASSPLAGGLYEQYF
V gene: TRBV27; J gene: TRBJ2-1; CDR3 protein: CASSFGGAYNEQFF
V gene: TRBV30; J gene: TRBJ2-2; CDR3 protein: CAWSVTSTGELFF
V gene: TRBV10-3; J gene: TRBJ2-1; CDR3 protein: CATRGTGKGLAGGDEQFF
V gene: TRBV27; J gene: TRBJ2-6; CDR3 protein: CASSSTGANVLTF
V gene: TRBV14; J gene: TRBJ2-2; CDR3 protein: CASSQSRDFNTGELFF
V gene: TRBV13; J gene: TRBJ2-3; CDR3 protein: CASSSSGYTDTQYF
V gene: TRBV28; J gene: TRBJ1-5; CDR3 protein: CASSKLGGQPQHF
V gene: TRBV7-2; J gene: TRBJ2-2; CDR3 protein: CASSWTSGTTGELFF
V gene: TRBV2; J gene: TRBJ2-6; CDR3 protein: CASSTFSSGANVLTF
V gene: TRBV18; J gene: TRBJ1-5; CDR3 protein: CASSLSTGQTAQPQHF
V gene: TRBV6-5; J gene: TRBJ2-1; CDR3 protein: CASSYSGGGYSNEQFF
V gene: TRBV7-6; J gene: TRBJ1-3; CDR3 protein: CASSLGTGASSGNTIYF
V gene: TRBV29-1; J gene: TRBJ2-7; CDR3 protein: CSVSRGIYEQYF
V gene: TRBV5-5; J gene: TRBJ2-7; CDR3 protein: CASSLELGQTYEQYF
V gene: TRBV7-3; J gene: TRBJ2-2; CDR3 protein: CASSHHSTGKGNTGELFF
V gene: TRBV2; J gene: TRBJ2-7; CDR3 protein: CASSKGGQGAYEQYF
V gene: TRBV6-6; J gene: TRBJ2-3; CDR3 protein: CASSTTGLSTDTQYF
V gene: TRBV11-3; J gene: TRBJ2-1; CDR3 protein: CASSSLAGGYNEQFF
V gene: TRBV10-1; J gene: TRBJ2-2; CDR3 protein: CASSSVANTGELFF
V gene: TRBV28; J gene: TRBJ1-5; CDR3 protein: CASSLQVYNQPQHF
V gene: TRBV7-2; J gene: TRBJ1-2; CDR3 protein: CASSLGTSYGYTF
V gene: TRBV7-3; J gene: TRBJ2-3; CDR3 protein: CASSRVFGTDTQYF
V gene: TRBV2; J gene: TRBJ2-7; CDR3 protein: CASSGTSGFYEQYF
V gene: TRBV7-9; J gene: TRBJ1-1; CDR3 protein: CASAISWGGVTEAFF
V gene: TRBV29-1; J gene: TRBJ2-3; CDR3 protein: CSVPTGTDTQYF
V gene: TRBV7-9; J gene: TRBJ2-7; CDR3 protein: CASSLRGTSSYEQYF
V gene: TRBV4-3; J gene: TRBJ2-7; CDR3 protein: CASSHLGTGPYEQYF
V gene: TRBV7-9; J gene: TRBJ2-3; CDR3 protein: CASSLGGRTDTQYF
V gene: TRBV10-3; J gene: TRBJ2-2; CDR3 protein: CAISDNRGRGTGELFF
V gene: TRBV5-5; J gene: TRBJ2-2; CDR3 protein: CASSFETSGTVGELFF
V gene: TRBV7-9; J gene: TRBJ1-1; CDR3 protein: CASSYGNTEAFF
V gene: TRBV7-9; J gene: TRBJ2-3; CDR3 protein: CASSLRGQAGTDTQYF
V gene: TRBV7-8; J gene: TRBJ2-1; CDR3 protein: CASSLDLREDNEQFF